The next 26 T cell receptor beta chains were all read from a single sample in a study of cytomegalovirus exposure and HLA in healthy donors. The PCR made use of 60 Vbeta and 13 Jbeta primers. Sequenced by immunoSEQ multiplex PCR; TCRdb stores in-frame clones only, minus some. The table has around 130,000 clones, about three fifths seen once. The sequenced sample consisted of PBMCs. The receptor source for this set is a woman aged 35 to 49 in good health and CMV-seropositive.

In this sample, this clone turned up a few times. The CDR3 loop is CASRPDRAQGYTF. The CDR3 DNA follows: TGTGCCAGCAGACCAGACAGGGCCCAAGGCTACACCTTC. The rearrangement uses TRBV6-5 and TRBJ1-2, with 7 positions matching TRBD1. J gave up 8 bases and V 6 bases, and 9 bases lay outside the gene matches. The CDR3 is 13 residues long. CDR1 and CDR2 from the germline V gene are MNHEY and SVGAGI.

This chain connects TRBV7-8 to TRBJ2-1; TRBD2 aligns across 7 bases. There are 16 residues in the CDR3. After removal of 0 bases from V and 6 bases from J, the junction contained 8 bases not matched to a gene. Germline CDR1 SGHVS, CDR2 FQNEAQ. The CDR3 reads CASSLAPASGTNEQFF. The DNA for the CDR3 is TGTGCCAGCAGCTTAGCGCCGGCTAGCGGTACCAATGAGCAGTTCTTC.

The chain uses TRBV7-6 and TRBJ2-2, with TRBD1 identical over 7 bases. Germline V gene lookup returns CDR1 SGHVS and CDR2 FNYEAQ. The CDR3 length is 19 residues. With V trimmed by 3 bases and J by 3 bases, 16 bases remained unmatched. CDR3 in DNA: TGTGCCAGCAGCTTCTCGTTAAGTCTAAGGGGGCCGGACACCGGGGAGCTGTTTTTT. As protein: CASSFSLSLRGPDTGELFF.

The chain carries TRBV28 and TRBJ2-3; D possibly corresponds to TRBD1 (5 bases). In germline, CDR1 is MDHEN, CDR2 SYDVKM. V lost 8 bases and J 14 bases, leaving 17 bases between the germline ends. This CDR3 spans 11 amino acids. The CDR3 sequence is CASGHTRMRYF. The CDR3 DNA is TGTGCCAGCGGACATACACGGATGAGGTATTTT.

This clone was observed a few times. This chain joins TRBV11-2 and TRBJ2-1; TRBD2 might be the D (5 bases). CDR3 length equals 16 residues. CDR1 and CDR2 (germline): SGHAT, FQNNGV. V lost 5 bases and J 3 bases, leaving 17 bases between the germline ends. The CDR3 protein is CASSTGTDGVYNEQFF. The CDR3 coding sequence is TGTGCCAGCAGCACGGGAACCGACGGGGTCTACAATGAGCAGTTCTTC.

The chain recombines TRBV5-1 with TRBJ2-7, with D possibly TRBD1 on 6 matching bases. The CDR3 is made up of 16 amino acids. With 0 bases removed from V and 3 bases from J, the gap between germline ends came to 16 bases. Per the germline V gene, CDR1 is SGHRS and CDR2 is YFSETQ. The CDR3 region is CASSLGRTEGIYEQYF. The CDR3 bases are TGCGCCAGCAGCTTGGGTCGGACAGAGGGGATCTACGAGCAGTACTTC. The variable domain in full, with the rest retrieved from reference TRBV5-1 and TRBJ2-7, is KAGVTQTPRYLIKTRGQQVTLSCSPISGHRSVSWYQQTPGQGLQFLFEYFSETQRNKGNFPGRFSGRQFSNSRSEMNVSTLELGDSALYLCASSLGRTEGIYEQYFGPGTRLTVT.

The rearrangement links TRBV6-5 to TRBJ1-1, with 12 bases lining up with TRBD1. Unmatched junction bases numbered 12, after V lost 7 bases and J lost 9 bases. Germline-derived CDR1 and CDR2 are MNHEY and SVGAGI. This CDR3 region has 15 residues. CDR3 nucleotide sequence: TGTGCCAGCACGCCGGGACAGGGGGCGCGGAATCAAGCTTTCTTT. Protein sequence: CASTPGQGARNQAFF.

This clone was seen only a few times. CDR3 region: CASSLEFGNQPQHF. CDR3 nucleotides: TGTGCCAGCAGCTTAGAGTTCGGCAATCAGCCCCAGCATTTT. The V call is TRBV11-3, the J call TRBJ1-5; no reliable D call. Germline V gives CDR1 SGHNT, CDR2 YENEEA. The CDR3 runs 14 residues. Deletions cut 0 bases from V and 2 bases from J, with 5 bases between.

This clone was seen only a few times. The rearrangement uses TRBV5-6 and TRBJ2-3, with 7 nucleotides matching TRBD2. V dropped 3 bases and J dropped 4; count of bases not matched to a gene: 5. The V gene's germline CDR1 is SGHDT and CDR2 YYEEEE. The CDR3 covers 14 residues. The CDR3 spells CASSSGLGADTQYF. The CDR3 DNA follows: TGTGCCAGCAGCTCAGGACTAGGGGCAGATACGCAGTATTTT.

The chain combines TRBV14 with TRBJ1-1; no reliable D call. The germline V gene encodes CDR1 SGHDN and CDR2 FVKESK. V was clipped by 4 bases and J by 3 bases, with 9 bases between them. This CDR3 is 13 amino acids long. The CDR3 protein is CASSPRGYTEAFF. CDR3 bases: TGTGCCAGCAGCCCCCGAGGTTACACTGAAGCTTTCTTT.

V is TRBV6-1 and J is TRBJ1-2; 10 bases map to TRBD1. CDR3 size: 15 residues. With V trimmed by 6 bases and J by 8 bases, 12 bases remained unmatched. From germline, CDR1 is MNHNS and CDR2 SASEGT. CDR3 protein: CASSPDRGSSYGYTF. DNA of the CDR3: TGTGCCAGCAGCCCGGACAGGGGGTCATCGTACGGCTACACCTTC.

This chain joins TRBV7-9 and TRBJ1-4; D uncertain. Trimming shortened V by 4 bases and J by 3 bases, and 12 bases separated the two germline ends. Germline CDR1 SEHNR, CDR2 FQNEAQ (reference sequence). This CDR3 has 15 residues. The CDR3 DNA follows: TGTGCCAGCAGCTCGTCCGGGAATTCTAATGAAAAACTGTTTTTT. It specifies CASSSSGNSNEKLFF.

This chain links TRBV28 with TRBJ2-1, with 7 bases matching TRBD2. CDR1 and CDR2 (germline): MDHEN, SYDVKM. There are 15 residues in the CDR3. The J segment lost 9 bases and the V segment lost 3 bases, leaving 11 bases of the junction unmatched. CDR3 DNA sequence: TGTGCCAGCAGTTTTATGACTAGCAAGGTTAGTGAGCAGTTCTTC. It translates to CASSFMTSKVSEQFF.

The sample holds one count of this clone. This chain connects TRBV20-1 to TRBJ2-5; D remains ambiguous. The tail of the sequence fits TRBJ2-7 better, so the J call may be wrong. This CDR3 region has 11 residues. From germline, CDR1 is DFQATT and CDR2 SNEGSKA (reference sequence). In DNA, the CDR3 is TGCAGTGCTAGATCCGAGTACGAGCAGTACTTC. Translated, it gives CSARSEYEQYF.

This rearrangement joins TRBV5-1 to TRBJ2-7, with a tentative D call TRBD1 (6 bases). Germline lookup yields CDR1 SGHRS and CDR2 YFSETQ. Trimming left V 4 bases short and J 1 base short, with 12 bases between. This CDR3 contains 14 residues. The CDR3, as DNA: TGCGCCAGCAGCATACTACAGGGTTCCTACGAGCAGTACTTC. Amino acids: CASSILQGSYEQYF.

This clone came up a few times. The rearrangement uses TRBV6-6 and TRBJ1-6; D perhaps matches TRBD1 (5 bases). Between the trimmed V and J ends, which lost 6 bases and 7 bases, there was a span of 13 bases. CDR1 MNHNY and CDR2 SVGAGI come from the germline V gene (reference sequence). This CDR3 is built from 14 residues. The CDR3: CASRPPGENSPLHF. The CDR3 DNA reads TGTGCCAGCAGACCCCCGGGGGAAAATTCACCCCTCCACTTT.

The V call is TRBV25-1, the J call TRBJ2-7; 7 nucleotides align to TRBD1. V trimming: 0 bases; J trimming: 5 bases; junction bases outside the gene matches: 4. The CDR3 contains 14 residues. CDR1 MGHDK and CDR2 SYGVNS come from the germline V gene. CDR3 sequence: CASSEYRQGHEQYF. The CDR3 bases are TGTGCCAGCAGTGAATATAGACAGGGCCACGAGCAGTACTTC.

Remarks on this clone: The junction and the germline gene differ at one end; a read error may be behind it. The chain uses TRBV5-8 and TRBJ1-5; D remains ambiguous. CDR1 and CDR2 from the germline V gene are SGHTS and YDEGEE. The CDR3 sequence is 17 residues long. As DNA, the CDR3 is TGTGCCAGCAGCTTGGATATAGGCTTCATTAGCAGTCAGCCCCAGCATTTT. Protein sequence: CASSLDIGFISSQPQHF.

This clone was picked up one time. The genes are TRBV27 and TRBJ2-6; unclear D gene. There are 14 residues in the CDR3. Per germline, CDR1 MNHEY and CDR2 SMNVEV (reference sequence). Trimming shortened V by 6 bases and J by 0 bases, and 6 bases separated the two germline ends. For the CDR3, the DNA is TGTGCCAGCAGATTCTTCTCTGGGGCCAACGTCCTGACTTTC. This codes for CASRFFSGANVLTF.

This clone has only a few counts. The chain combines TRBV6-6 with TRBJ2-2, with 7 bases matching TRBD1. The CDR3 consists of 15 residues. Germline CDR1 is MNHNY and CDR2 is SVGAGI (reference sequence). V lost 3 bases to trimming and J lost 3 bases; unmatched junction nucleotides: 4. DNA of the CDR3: TGTGCCAGCAGTTATGAGGGGGCCTACACCGGGGAGCTGTTTTTT. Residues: CASSYEGAYTGELFF.

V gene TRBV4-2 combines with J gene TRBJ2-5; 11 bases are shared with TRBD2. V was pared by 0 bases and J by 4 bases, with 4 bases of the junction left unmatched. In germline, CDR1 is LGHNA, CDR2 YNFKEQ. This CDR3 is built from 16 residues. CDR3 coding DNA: TGTGCCAGCAGCCAAGATATAGCGGGGGGGCGAGAGACCCAGTACTTC. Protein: CASSQDIAGGRETQYF.

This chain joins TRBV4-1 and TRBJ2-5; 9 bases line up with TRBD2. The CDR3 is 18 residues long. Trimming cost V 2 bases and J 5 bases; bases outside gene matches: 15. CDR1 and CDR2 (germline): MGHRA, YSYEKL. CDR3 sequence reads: CASSQSPTSGRGGETQYF. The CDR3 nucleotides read TGCGCCAGCAGCCAAAGCCCGACTAGCGGCAGAGGGGGGGAGACCCAGTACTTC.

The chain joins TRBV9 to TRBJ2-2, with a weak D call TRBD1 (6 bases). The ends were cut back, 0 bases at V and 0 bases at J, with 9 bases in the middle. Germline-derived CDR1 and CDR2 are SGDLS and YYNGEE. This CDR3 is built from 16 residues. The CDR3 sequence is CASSVGGQPNTGELFF. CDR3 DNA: TGTGCCAGCAGCGTAGGAGGACAGCCGAACACCGGGGAGCTGTTTTTT.

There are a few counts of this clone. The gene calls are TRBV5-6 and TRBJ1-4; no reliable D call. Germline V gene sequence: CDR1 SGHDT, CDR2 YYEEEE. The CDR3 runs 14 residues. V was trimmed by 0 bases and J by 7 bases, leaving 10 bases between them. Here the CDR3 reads CASSLDRWSEKLFF. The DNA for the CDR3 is TGTGCCAGCAGCTTGGACCGCTGGAGTGAAAAACTGTTTTTT. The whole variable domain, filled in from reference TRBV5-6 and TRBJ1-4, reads DAGVTQSPTHLIKTRGQQVTLRCSPKSGHDTVSWYQQALGQGPQFIFQYYEEEERQRGNFPDRFSGHQFPNYSSELNVNALLLGDSALYLCASSLDRWSEKLFFGSGTQLSVL.

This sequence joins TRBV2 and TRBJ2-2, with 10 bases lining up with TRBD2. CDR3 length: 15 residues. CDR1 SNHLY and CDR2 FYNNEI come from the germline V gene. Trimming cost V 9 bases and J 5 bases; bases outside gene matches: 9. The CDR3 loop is CARGSGRDETGELFF. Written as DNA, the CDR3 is TGTGCCAGGGGGAGCGGGAGGGATGAAACCGGGGAGCTGTTTTTT.

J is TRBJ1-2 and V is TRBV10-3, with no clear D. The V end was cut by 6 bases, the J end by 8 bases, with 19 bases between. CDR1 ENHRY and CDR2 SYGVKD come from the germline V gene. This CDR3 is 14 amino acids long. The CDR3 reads CAISHGKAAEGYTF. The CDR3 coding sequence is TGTGCCATCAGCCACGGGAAGGCAGCCGAGGGCTACACCTTC.